This TCR beta chain stems from a study of blood T cell repertoires in COVID-19. This table comes from immunoSEQ multiplex PCR, and its TCRdb copy is limited to in-frame clones, with some not included. The repertoire holds 160,000 or so clones, 65% to 85% seen once, with more than 11% in the top ten. The CDR3 covers 15 residues. Trimming stripped 0 bases from V and 8 bases from J, with 16 bases between. CDR1 and CDR2 from the germline V gene are KGHSH and LQKENI. Sequencing was done on a sample of peripheral blood. This clonotype originated in an elderly woman with acute or convalescent COVID-19. The chain carries TRBV18 and TRBJ1-2; D unresolved. The CDR3 sequence: CASSPPVMSGVGYTF. The CDR3 bases are TGTGCCAGCTCACCACCGGTAATGTCCGGGGTCGGCTACACCTTC.